The source of this T cell receptor (beta chain) is a study of shared clonotypes between healthy human individuals. Clones were sequenced by immunoSEQ multiplex PCR, and TCRdb holds only the in-frame ones, with some missing. The sample yields more than 2 million clones, approximately 95% seen once. Naive CD45RA+ and memory CD45RA-negative subsets were split from CD4+ cells. The CDR3 is 13 amino acids. Per germline, CDR1 MDHEN and CDR2 SYDVKM. This receptor was taken from a man younger than 35 in good health. Sequencing input: naive CD4+ T cells sorted from blood. Subset of the sample: CD45RA+ positively selected. V gene TRBV28 combines with J gene TRBJ2-7; 8 bases map to TRBD1. CDR3 region: CATKGTGRYEQYF. In nucleotides, the CDR3 is TGTGCGACCAAGGGGACAGGCCGCTACGAGCAGTACTTC.